Sequencing of this TCR beta chain was carried out in a study of radiotherapy plus CTLA-4 blockade in lung cancer. A word on this clone: Its target is unknown.

J lost 9 bases, V lost 5 bases, and 6 bases had no gene match. The germline V gene has CDR1 SEHNR and CDR2 FQNEAQ (reference sequence). The CDR3 covers 12 residues. Study-level findings and limits: Reports identified early blood T cell clone dynamics, with interferon-beta, as the best response predictor.

The table came from immunoSEQ multiplex PCR; TCRdb's copy has only in-frame clones and leaves some out. The sample lists 52,000 or so clones; about 80% were seen once. CTLA-4 blockade using ipilimumab, together with focal radiation, was received by patients with chemo-refractory metastatic non-small-cell lung cancer. The specimen comprised peripheral blood, sampled from a patient treated with radiotherapy plus ipilimumab. This rearrangement joins TRBV7-9 to TRBJ2-5; 7 bases line up with TRBD1. This TCR came from a human donor with non-small cell lung cancer whose response to radiotherapy plus ipilimumab could not be evaluated. The CDR3 DNA reads TGTGCCAGCAGCGAATACAGGGGTCCCCAGTACTTC. Residues: CASSEYRGPQYF. The full variable domain, with the rest looked up from reference TRBV7-9 and TRBJ2-5, is DTGVSQNPRHKITKRGQNVTFRCDPISEHNRLYWYRQTLGQGPEFLTYFQNEAQLEKSRLLSDRFSAERPKGSFSTLEIQRTEQGDSAMYLCASSEYRGPQYFGPGTRLLVL.